This entry lists 4 T cell receptor beta chains sequenced from one sample in a study of blood T cell repertoires in COVID-19. The table came from immunoSEQ multiplex PCR; TCRdb's copy has only in-frame clones and leaves some out. The sample contains about 87,000 clones, under 85% of which appear only once. Sample: peripheral blood. The source is a woman at least 80 years old with COVID-19, enrolled during active disease.

The sample holds one count of this clone. The V call is TRBV19, the J call TRBJ1-5; a possible D gene is TRBD1 (6 bases). Germline V CDR1 and CDR2: LNHDA, SQIVND (reference sequence). The V and J ends lost 6 bases and 0 bases respectively, with 12 bases between them. The CDR3 spans 15 residues. The CDR3 DNA is TGTGCCAGTAGAATTAGGGGGAATAGCAATCAGCCCCAGCATTTT. Translation: CASRIRGNSNQPQHF.

The chain couples TRBV29-1 to TRBJ1-1, with D perhaps matching TRBD1 (5 bases). CDR3 length equals 14 residues. V dropped 3 bases and J dropped 0 bases, with 11 bases sitting between them. CDR1 and CDR2 (germline): SQVTM, ANQGSEA. CDR3 nucleotide sequence: TGCAGCGTTGATCGGGGGGTGTTGAACACTGAAGCTTTCTTT. Translated, it gives CSVDRGVLNTEAFF.

This clone was recorded only once. The J gene is TRBJ2-3, the V gene TRBV19, with D possibly matching TRBD2 (6 bases). This CDR3 spans 13 amino acids. Per germline, CDR1 LNHDA and CDR2 SQIVND (reference sequence). Deletions cut 4 bases from V and 5 bases from J, with 10 bases between. CDR3 amino acids: CASSSGALDTQYF. The CDR3 DNA is TGTGCCAGTAGTAGCGGGGCCCTAGATACGCAGTATTTT.

This clone was seen just once. The chain joins TRBV28 to TRBJ2-3, with TRBD2 identical over 15 bases. There are 16 residues in the CDR3. The V and J ends lost 6 bases and 6 bases, in that order; junction bases with no gene match: 7. CDR1 and CDR2 (germline): MDHEN, SYDVKM. The CDR3 region is CASSRGLAGGEDTQYF. CDR3 DNA: TGTGCCAGCAGCCGAGGACTAGCGGGGGGGGAGGATACGCAGTATTTT.